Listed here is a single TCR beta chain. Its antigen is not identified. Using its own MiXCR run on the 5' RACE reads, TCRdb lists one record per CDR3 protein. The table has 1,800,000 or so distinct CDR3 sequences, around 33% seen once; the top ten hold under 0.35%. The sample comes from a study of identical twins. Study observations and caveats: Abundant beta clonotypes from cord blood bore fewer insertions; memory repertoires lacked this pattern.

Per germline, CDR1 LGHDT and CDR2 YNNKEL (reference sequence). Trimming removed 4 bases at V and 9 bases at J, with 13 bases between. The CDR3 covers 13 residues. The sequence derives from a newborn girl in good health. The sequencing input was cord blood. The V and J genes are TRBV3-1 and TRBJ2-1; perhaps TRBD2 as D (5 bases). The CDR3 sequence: CASSRRGLGEQFF. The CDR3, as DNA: TGTGCCAGCAGCCGACGGGGTCTGGGTGAGCAGTTCTTC.